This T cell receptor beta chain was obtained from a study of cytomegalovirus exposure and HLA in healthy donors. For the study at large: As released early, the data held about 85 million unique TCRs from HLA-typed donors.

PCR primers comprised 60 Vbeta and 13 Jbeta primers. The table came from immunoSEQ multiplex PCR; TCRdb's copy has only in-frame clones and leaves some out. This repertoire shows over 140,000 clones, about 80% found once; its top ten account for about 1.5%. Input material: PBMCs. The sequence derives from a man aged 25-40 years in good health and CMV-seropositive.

Here the CDR3 reads CASSRPGLLLHF. In nucleotides, the CDR3 is TGTGCCAGCTCACGACCGGGACTGCTCCTCCACTTT. This chain connects TRBV18 to TRBJ1-6; possibly TRBD1 for D (5 bases). Trimming removed 4 bases from V and 15 bases from J, with 13 bases in between. Looked up from germline, CDR1 is KGHSH and CDR2 is LQKENI. The CDR3 length is 12 residues.